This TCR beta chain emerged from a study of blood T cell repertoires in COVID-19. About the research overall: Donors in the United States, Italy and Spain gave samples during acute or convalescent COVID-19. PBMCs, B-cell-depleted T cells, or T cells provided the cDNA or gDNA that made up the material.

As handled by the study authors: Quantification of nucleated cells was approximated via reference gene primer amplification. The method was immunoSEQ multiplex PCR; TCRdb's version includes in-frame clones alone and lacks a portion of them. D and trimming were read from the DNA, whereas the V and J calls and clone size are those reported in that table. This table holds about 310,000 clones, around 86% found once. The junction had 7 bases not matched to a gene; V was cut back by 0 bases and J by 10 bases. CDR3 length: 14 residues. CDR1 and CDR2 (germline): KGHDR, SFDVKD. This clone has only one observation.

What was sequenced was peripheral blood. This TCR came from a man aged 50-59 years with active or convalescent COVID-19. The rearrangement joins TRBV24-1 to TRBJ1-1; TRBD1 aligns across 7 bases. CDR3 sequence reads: CATSDLYRGKGAFF. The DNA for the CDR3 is TGTGCCACCAGTGATTTGTACAGGGGCAAGGGAGCTTTCTTT.